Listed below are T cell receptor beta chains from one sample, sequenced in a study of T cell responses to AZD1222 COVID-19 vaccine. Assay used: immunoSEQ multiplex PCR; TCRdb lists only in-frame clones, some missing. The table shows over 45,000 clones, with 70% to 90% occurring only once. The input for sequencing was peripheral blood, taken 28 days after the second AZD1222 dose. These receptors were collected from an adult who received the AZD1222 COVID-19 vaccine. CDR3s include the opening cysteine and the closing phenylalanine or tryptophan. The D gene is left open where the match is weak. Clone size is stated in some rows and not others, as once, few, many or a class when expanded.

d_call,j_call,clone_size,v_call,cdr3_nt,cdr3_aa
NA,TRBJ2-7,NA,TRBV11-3,TGTGCCAGCCCCGGAGGGCAGGGAGGCTCCTACGAGCAGTACTTC,CASPGGQGGSYEQYF
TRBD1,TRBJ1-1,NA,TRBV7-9,TGTGCCAGCAGCCTCACAGGGGCCCAGAACACTGAAGCTTTCTTT,CASSLTGAQNTEAFF
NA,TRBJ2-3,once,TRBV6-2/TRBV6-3,TGTGCCAGCAGTTACGGACCCACCACAGATACGCAGTATTTT,CASSYGPTTDTQYF
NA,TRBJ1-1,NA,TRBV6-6,TGTGCCAGCAGCGACGAGGGTAGGGCTGAAGCTTTCTTT,CASSDEGRAEAFF
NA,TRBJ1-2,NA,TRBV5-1,TGCGCCAGCAGCTACACAACTTACTATGGCTACACCTTC,CASSYTTYYGYTF
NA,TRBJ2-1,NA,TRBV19,TGTGCCAGTAGACGTCAAGTCGGGGGCTATGAGCAGTTCTTC,CASRRQVGGYEQFF
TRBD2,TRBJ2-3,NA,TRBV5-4,TGTGCCAGCAGCTACTCTAGCGGGGGGAGTGATACGCAGTATTTT,CASSYSSGGSDTQYF
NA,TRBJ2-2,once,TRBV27,TGTGCCAGCAGTTTGGGTGGGGACACCGGGGAGCTGTTTTTT,CASSLGGDTGELFF
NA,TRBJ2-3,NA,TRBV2,TGTGCCAGCGGCCCGGGGGCGAATGCAGATACGCAGTATTTT,CASGPGANADTQYF
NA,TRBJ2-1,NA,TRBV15,TGTGCCACCAAAAGCAAGCGGGCCTACAATGAGCAGTTCTTC,CATKSKRAYNEQFF
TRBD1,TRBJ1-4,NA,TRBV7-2,TGTGCCAGCAGACGGGACAGAAACACTGCAACTAATGAAAAACTGTTTTTT,CASRRDRNTATNEKLFF
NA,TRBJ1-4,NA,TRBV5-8,TGTGCCAGCAGCTTGGGGAAGGGGGAAAAACTGTTTTTT,CASSLGKGEKLFF